This paragraph covers one T cell receptor (beta chain) sequence. Antigen specificity is unknown. Germline V CDR1 and CDR2: ENHRY, SYGVKD. Germline trimming cut 8 bases from V and 5 bases from J; bases unmatched to any gene: 0. The CDR3 sequence is 13 residues long. The sample originates from a study of CD8+CD57+ T cells in acquired aplastic anemia. Turning to the study itself: Sorting CD4+ and CD8+ cells gave DNA averaging approximately 3 ug. CD4+ cell libraries from healthy donors averaged roughly 10 million reads. Study conclusions and caveats: Sharing between patients and controls was observed for some 27 CD8+ CDR3 sequences. No significant patient-versus-control difference appeared in CD8+ Simpson's diversity.

TCR beta VDJ and CDR3 profiles were obtained from a genomic DNA template. Via MiXCR, TCRdb re-called the reads, giving one row per CDR3 protein. The table lists tens of thousands of distinct CDR3 sequences, under 50% of them singletons, with approximately 61% in the top ten. This chain joins TRBV10-3 and TRBJ2-5; TRBD2 aligns across 15 bases. Sequencing used sorted CD4+, CD8+, or CD8+CD57+ T cells (not recorded which) from PBMCs. This TCR derives from a human donor in good health, serving as a control. In DNA form, the CDR3 reads TGTGCCATCGGGACTAGCGGGAGGGAGACCCAGTACTTC. Protein product: CAIGTSGRETQYF.